This T cell receptor (beta chain) was sequenced during a study of T cell changes during pregnancy in multiple sclerosis. Profiling relied on immunoSEQ multiplex PCR, and the TCRdb table lists in-frame clones only, not all of them. This table has about 57,000 clones, under 95% appearing once. The V gene's germline CDR1 is SEHNR and CDR2 FQNEAQ (reference sequence). The V and J ends lost 0 bases and 5 bases respectively, with 13 bases between them. CDR3 size: 16 residues. J is TRBJ1-4 and V is TRBV7-9, with D perhaps TRBD1 (5 bases). This sequence was found in a female donor in good health, enrolled as a control in a pregnancy study. The sample consisted of peripheral blood, taken after pregnancy. CDR3 loop: CASSLAVGGANEKLFF. For the CDR3, the DNA is TGTGCCAGCAGCTTAGCAGTAGGCGGGGCGAATGAAAAACTGTTTTTT.